This T cell receptor beta chain appears in the sequencing data of a study of identifying expanded T cells in peripheral blood. Study conclusions and caveats: Technical replicates showed roughly 1.2 changed clones; roughly two weeks roughly 18; four weeks 19.

Profiled with immunoSEQ multiplex PCR; TCRdb holds only in-frame clones, not every one. Counted here are roughly 100,000 clones, around nine tenths occurring once; the ten biggest clones make up about 4.2%. V was shortened by 2 bases and J by 7 bases, with 18 bases between the two germline ends. This CDR3 is 15 amino acids long. Looked up from germline, CDR1 is KGHSH and CDR2 is LQKENI. Notes on this clone: Its target is unknown.

This rearrangement joins TRBV18 to TRBJ2-7, with D maybe TRBD1 (5 bases). This receptor was identified in a person aged 18-70 years in good health. The sample consisted of blood. CDR3 region: CASSPVEGAPSEQYF. The CDR3 DNA reads as TGTGCCAGCTCACCAGTGGAAGGGGCTCCGAGTGAGCAGTACTTC.